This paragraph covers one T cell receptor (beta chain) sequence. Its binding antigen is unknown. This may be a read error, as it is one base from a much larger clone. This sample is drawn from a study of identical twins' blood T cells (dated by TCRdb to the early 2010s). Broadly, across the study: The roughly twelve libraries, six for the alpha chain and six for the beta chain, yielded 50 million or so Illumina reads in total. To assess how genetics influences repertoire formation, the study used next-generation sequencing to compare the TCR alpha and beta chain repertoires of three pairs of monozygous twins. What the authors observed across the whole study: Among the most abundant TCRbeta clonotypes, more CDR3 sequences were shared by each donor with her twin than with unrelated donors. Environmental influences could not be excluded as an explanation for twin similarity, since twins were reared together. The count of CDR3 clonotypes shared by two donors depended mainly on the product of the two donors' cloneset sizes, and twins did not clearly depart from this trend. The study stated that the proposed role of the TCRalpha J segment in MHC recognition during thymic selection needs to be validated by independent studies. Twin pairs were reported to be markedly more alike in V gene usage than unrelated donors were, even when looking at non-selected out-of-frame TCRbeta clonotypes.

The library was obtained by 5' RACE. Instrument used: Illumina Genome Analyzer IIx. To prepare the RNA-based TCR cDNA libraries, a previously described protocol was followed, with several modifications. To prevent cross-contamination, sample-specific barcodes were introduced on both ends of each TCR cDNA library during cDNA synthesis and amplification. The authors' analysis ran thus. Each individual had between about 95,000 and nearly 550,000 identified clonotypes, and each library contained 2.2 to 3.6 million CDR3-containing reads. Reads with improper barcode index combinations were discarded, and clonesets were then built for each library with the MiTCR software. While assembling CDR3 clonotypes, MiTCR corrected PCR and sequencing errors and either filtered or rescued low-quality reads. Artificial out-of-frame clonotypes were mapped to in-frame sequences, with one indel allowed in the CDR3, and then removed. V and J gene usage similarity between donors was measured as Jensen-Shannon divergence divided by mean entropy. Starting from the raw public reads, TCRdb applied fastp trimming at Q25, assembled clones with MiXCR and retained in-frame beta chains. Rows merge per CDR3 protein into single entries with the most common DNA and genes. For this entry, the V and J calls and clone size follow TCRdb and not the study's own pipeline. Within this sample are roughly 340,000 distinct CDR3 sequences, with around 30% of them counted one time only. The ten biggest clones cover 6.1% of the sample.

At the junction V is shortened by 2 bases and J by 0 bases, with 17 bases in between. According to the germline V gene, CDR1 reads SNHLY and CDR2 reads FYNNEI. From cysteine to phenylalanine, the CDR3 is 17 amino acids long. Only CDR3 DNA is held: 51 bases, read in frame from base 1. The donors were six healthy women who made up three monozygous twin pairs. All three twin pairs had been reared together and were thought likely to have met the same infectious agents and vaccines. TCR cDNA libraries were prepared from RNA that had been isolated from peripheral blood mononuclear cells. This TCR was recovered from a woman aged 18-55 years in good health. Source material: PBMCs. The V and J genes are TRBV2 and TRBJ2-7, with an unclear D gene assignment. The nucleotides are TGTGCCAGCAGTGAAACCACGGCACCTTCGTTCTCCTACGAGCAGTACTTC. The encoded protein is CASSETTAPSFSYEQYF.